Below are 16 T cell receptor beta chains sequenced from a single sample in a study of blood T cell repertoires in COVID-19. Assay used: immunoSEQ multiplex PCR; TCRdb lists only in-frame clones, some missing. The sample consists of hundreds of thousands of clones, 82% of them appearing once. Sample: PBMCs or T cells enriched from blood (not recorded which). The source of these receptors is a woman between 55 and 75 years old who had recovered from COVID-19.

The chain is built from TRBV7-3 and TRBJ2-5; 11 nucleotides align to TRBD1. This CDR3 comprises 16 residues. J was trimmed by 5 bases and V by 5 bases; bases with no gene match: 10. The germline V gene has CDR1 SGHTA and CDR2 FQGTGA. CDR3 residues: CASSHQGQGARETQYF. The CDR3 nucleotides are TGTGCCAGCAGCCACCAAGGACAGGGGGCACGGGAGACCCAGTACTTC.

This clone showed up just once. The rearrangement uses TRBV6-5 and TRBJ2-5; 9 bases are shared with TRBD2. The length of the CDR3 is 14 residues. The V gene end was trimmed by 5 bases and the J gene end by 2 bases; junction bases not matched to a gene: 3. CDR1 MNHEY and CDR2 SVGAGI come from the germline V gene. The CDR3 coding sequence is TGTGCCAGCAGTCTAGCGGGGTCGCAAGAGACCCAGTACTTC. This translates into CASSLAGSQETQYF.

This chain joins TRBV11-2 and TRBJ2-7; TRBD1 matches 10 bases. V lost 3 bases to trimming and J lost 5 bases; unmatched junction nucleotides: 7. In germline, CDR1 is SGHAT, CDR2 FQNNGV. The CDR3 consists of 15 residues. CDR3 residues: CASSFRGGTGDEQYF. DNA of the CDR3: TGTGCCAGCAGCTTCAGAGGGGGGACAGGGGACGAGCAGTACTTC.

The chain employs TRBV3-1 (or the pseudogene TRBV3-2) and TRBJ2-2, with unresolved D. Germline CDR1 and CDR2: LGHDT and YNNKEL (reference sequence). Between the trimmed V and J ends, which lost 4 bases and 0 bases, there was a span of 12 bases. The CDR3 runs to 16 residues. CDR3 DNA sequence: TGTGCCAGCAGCCCCCGAGGCAGAGCGAACACCGGGGAGCTGTTTTTT. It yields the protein CASSPRGRANTGELFF.

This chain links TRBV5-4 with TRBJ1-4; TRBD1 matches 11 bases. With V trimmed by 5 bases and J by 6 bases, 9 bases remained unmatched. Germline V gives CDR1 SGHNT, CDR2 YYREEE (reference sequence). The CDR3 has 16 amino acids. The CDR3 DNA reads TGTGCCAGCAGAACAAGACCGGGACAGGGGGATGAAAAACTGTTTTTT. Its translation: CASRTRPGQGDEKLFF.

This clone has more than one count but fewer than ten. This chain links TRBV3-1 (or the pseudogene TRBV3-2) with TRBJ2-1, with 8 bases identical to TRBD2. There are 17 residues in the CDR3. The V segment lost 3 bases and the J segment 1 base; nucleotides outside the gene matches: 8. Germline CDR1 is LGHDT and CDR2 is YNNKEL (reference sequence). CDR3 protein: CASSQRSGSWSYNEQFF. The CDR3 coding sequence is TGTGCCAGCAGCCAGAGGAGCGGGAGTTGGTCCTACAATGAGCAGTTCTTC.

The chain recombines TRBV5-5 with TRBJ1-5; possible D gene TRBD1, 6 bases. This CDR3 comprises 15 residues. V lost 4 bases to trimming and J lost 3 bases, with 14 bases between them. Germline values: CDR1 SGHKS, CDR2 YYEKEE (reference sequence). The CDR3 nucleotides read TGTGCCAGCAGCCACATATGGGACATCAATCAGCCCCAGCATTTT. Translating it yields CASSHIWDINQPQHF.

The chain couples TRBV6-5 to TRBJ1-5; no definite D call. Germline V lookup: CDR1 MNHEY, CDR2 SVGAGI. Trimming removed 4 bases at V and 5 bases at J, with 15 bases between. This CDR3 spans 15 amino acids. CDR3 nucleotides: TGTGCCAGCAGTTTGAGGTTCCTCGGGGATCAGCCCCAGCATTTT. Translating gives CASSLRFLGDQPQHF.

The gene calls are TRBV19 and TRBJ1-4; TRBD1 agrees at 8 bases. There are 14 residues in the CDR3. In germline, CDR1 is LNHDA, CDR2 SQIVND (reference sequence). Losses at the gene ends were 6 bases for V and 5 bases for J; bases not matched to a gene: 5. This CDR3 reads CASSDQGANEKLFF. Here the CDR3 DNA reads TGTGCCAGTAGCGACCAGGGGGCGAATGAAAAACTGTTTTTT.

The CDR3 bases are TGTGCCAGCAGCAAGGGAGGACTAGCGGGAGTCCTATACAATGAGCAGTTCTTC. This sequence encodes CASSKGGLAGVLYNEQFF. The chain combines TRBV5-6 with TRBJ2-1; 13 nucleotides line up with TRBD2. This CDR3 is 18 amino acids long. In germline, CDR1 is SGHDT, CDR2 YYEEEE. J was trimmed by 4 bases and V by 4 bases; bases with no gene match: 11.

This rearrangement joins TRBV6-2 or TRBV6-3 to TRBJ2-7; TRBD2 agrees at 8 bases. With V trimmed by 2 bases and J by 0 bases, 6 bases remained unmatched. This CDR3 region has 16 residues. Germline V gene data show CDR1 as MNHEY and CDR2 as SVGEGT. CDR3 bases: TGTGCCAGCAGTTACGCTAGCGGGTCCTTCTCCTACGAGCAGTACTTC. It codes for CASSYASGSFSYEQYF.

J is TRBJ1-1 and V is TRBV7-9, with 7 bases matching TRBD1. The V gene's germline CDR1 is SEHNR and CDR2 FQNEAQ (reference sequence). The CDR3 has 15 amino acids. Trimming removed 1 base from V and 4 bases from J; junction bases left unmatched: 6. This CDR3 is CASSLESTGSTEAFF. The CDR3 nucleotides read TGTGCCAGCAGCTTAGAGTCGACAGGGTCCACTGAAGCTTTCTTT.

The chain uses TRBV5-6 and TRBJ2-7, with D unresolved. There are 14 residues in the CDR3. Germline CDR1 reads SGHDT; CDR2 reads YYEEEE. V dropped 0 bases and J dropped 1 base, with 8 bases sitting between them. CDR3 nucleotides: TGTGCCAGCAGCTTGGCCGCAGGATCCTACGAGCAGTACTTC. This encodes CASSLAAGSYEQYF. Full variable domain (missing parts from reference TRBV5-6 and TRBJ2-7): DAGVTQSPTHLIKTRGQQVTLRCSPKSGHDTVSWYQQALGQGPQFIFQYYEEEERQRGNFPDRFSGHQFPNYSSELNVNALLLGDSALYLCASSLAAGSYEQYFGPGTRLTVT.

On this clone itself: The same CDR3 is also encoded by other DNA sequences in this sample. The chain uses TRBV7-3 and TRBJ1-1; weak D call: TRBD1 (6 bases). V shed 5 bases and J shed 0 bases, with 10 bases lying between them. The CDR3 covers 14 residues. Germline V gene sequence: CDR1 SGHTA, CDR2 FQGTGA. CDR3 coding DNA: TGTGCCAGCAGCCTACAGGGTTTGAACACTGAAGCTTTCTTT. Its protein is CASSLQGLNTEAFF. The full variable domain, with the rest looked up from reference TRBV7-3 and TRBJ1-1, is GAGVSQTPSNKVTEKGKYVELRCDPISGHTALYWYRQSLGQGPEFLIYFQGTGAADDSGLPNDRFFAVRPEGSVSTLKIQRTERGDSAVYLCASSLQGLNTEAFFGQGTRLTVV.

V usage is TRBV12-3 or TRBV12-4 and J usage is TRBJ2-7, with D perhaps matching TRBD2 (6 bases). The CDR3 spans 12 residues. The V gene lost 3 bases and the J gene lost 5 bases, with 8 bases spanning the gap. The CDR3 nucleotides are TGTGCCAGCAGTTTTGGGGGGAACGAGCAGTACTTC. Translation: CASSFGGNEQYF.

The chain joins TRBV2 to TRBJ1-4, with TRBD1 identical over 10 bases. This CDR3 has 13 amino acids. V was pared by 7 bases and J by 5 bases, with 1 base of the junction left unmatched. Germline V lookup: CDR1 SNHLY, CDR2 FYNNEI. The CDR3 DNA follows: TGTGCCAGCAAGGGACAGGGGAATGAAAAACTGTTTTTT. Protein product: CASKGQGNEKLFF.